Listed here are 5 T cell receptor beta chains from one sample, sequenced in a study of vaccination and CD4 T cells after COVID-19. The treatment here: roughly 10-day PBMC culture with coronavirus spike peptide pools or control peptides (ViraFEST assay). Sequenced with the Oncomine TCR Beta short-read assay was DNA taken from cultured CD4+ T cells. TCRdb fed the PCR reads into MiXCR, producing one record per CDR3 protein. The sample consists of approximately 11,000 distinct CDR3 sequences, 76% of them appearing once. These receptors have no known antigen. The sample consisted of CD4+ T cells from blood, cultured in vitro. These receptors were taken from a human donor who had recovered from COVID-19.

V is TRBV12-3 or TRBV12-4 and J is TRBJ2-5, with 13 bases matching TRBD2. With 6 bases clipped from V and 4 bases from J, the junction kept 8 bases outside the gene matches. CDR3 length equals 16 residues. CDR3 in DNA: TGTGCCAGCAGGTTGGGGAGACTAGCGGGGGGAGAGACCCAGTACTTC. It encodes CASRLGRLAGGETQYF.

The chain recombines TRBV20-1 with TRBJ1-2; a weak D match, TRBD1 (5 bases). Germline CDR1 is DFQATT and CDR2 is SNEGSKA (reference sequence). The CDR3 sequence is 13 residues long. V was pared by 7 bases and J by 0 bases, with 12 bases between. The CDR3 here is CSVPGTTNYGYTF. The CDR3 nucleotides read TGCAGTGTACCCGGGACGACTAACTATGGCTACACCTTC.

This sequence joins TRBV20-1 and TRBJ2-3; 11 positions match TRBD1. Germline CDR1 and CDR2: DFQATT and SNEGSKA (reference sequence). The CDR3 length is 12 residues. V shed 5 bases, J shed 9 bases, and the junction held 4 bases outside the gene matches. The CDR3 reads CSAVGTGGTQYF. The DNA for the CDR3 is TGCAGTGCTGTGGGGACAGGGGGGACGCAGTATTTT.

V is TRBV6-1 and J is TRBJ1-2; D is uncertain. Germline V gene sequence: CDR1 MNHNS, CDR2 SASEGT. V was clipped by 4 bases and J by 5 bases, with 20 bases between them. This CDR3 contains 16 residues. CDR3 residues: CASSGYTRTTTYGYTF. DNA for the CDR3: TGTGCCAGCAGTGGGTATACACGGACCACCACTTATGGCTACACCTTC.

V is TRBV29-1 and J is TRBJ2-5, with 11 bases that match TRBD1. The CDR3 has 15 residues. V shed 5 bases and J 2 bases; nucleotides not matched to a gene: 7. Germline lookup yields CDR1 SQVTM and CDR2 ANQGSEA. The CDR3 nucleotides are TGCAGCGTTCTGAGCGGGACAGGGGGGCAAGAGACCCAGTACTTC. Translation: CSVLSGTGGQETQYF.